This T cell receptor (beta chain) was observed in a study of beta chain features in type 1 diabetes. Expressed TCRB transcripts were sequenced because the entire RNA isolate underwent reverse transcription. There were 3.5 million to 4.5 million reads on average in the naive, central memory and regulatory T cell samples. Assay used: immunoSEQ multiplex PCR; TCRdb lists only in-frame clones, some missing. The sample records hundreds of thousands of clones, roughly 13% being singletons. Study results and caveats: PCR, the amplification step, might favor shorter templates, equally in patients and controls. Moderate yet significant TCRB CDR3 shortening was seen in Type 1 diabetes patients in all four CD4+ subsets.

This CDR3 contains 11 residues. The V gene's germline CDR1 is DFQATT and CDR2 SNEGSKA (reference sequence). V lost 7 bases and J 4 bases, leaving 10 bases between the germline ends. Sorting of CD4+ naive, central memory, regulatory and stem cell-like memory cells was performed via CD45RO/CCR7/CD25/CD127/CD95/CD27. This clone was counted between two and nine times. The antigen remains unidentified. The sample comprised naive CD4+ T cells from blood. The V and J genes are TRBV20-1 and TRBJ2-5; D may be TRBD2 (6 bases). This clonotype was obtained from a young man with type 1 diabetes. The CDR3 nucleotides are TGCAGTGGGAGGGCCGGAGAGACCCAGTACTTC. This encodes CSGRAGETQYF.